This TCR beta chain was documented in a study of patients and donors after allogeneic stem cell transplantation. This clonotype has at least ten counts. Germline CDR1 is DFQATT and CDR2 is SNEGSKA (reference sequence). Trimming took 7 bases from V and 2 from J; bases not matched to a gene: 11. The CDR3 is 15 residues long. Via MiXCR, TCRdb re-called the RT-PCR reads, giving one row per CDR3 protein. This sample carries about a million distinct CDR3 sequences, under 20% of them seen once, and the ten largest clones take roughly 6.4%. The sequence was obtained from a human donor who was either an allogeneic HSCT recipient or a stem cell or donor lymphocyte infusion donor (not recorded which). It is not recorded whose cells these are; they may come from a transplant donor. Sequenced material: blood, either unsorted or a sorted T cell fraction (not recorded which). V and J are TRBV20-1 and TRBJ2-7, with TRBD2 matching 10 bases. The CDR3 sequence: CSVSAGGPGTYEQYF. The CDR3 DNA reads TGCAGTGTATCAGCGGGAGGGCCAGGAACCTACGAGCAGTACTTC.